This entry lists 13 T cell receptor beta chains sequenced from one sample in a study of identical twins. TCRdb reanalysed the 5' RACE reads using MiXCR and keeps one entry per CDR3 protein. The sample yields fewer than 250,000 distinct CDR3 sequences, around 9.6% seen once. The sequenced sample was memory (CD45RO+) T cells sorted from blood. The receptors derive from a young woman in good health.

This clonotype was found a few times. V and J are TRBV6-1 and TRBJ1-4; TRBD1 is a possible D gene (5 bases). Trimming removed 3 bases at V and 7 bases at J, with 18 bases between. The CDR3 covers 16 residues. CDR1 MNHNS and CDR2 SASEGT come from the germline V gene. CDR3 protein: CASSDTFGRGGEKLFF. As DNA, the CDR3 is TGTGCCAGCAGTGATACTTTCGGTAGGGGAGGTGAAAAACTGTTTTTT.

This clonotype was seen ten or more times. V is TRBV12-3 or TRBV12-4 and J is TRBJ2-7; D might be TRBD1 (5 bases). The CDR3 spans 14 residues. Trimming took off 2 bases at V and 5 bases at J, with 13 bases between the two ends. Written as DNA, the CDR3 is TGTGCCAGCAGTTTACGGCAGGGATTAAACGAGCAGTACTTC. This encodes CASSLRQGLNEQYF.

This clonotype was observed at least ten times. The chain has TRBV6-1 and TRBJ2-1, with 7 bases that match TRBD1. With 1 base clipped from V and 6 bases from J, the junction kept 6 bases outside the gene matches. The germline V gene has CDR1 MNHNS and CDR2 SASEGT. This CDR3 comprises 15 residues. CDR3 coding DNA: TGTGCCAGCAGTGAAGGACAGGGAGCCTCCAATGAGCAGTTCTTC. This gives the protein CASSEGQGASNEQFF.

This rearrangement joins TRBV2 to TRBJ2-3; 8 bases fit TRBD2. The V segment lost 2 bases and the J segment 10 bases; nucleotides outside the gene matches: 11. The CDR3 loop spans 15 amino acids. The germline gives CDR1 SNHLY, CDR2 FYNNEI. DNA for the CDR3: TGTGCCAGCAGTGAAAACCAGCGGGAGTACGCGCCGCAGTATTTT. It codes for CASSENQREYAPQYF.

This clonotype was recorded at least ten times. This chain links TRBV7-2 with TRBJ2-3; D may be TRBD2 (6 bases). Germline assignment: CDR1 SGHTA and CDR2 FQGNSA. Trimming removed 2 bases from V and 3 bases from J, with 12 bases in between. This CDR3 is 15 amino acids long. The DNA of the CDR3 is TGTGCCAGCAGCTTATTGGGGGGTGAGACAGATACGCAGTATTTT. It translates to CASSLLGGETDTQYF.

J is TRBJ1-1 and V is TRBV3-1; a possible D gene is TRBD1 (5 bases). This CDR3 spans 14 amino acids. Trimming removed 4 bases from V and 5 bases from J, with 14 bases in between. CDR1 and CDR2 (germline): LGHDT, YNNKEL (reference sequence). The CDR3 nucleotides read TGTGCCAGCAGCCCGTGGGGGGAAAGTACTGAAGCTTTCTTT. This sequence encodes CASSPWGESTEAFF.

This clonotype turned up a few times. The chain links TRBV18 to TRBJ1-1; D uncertain. CDR1 and CDR2 from the germline V gene are KGHSH and LQKENI. V lost 6 bases, J lost 0 bases, and 8 bases lay in between. The CDR3 covers 13 residues. The CDR3 sequence: CASSPDMNTEAFF. CDR3 sequence (DNA): TGTGCCAGCTCCCCAGATATGAACACTGAAGCTTTCTTT. The variable domain in full, completed from reference TRBV18 and TRBJ1-1, reads NAGVMQNPRHLVRRRGQEARLRCSPMKGHSHVYWYRQLPEEGLKFMVYLQKENIIDESGMPKERFSAEFPKEGPSILRIQQVVRGDSAAYFCASSPDMNTEAFFGQGTRLTVV.

In its sample, this clonotype was seen many times. The V and J genes are TRBV20-1 and TRBJ2-7; D is perhaps TRBD1 (5 bases). The germline V gene encodes CDR1 DFQATT and CDR2 SNEGSKA (reference sequence). The V end lost 3 bases, the J end lost 4 bases, and 13 bases lay between the germline ends. The CDR3 consists of 13 residues. The CDR3 region is CSASKGRMYEQYF. The CDR3 bases are TGCAGTGCTAGCAAGGGGCGGATGTACGAGCAGTACTTC.

The chain links TRBV30 to TRBJ2-3; D unresolved. The germline V gene has CDR1 GTSNPN and CDR2 SVGIG (reference sequence). V lost 0 bases and J lost 2, with 9 bases in between. The CDR3 sequence is 14 residues long. This chain's CDR3 is CAWSVRVHTDTQYF. The CDR3, as DNA: TGTGCCTGGAGTGTTAGGGTCCACACAGATACGCAGTATTTT.

This chain uses TRBV12-3 or TRBV12-4 with TRBJ2-1, with a possible D match to TRBD2 (6 bases). V shed 3 bases and J shed 7 bases, with 16 bases lying between them. The CDR3 runs 15 residues. CDR3 sequence: CASSLEAGRSNEQFF. CDR3 DNA: TGTGCCAGCAGTTTGGAGGCGGGAAGGTCGAATGAGCAGTTCTTC.

This clonotype appeared many times. The genes are TRBV7-6 and TRBJ2-1; no clear D gene. The V gene lost 6 bases and the J gene lost 0 bases, with 9 bases spanning the gap. In germline, CDR1 is SGHVS, CDR2 FNYEAQ. The CDR3 has 14 residues. The CDR3 loop reads CASSPTPSYNEQFF. CDR3 nucleotides: TGTGCCAGCAGTCCTACCCCCTCCTACAATGAGCAGTTCTTC. Based on the CDR3 plus reference TRBV7-6 and TRBJ2-1, the full variable domain is GAGVSQSPRYKVTKRGQDVALRCDPISGHVSLYWYRQALGQGPEFLTYFNYEAQQDKSGLPNDRFSAERPEGSISTLTIQRTEQRDSAMYRCASSPTPSYNEQFFGPGTRLTVL.

Concerning this clonotype: A much larger clone lies one base from this, so it may be a read error. Written as DNA, the CDR3 is TGCGCCAGCACCCAACAGGGGAGCGGAACCGAAGAGACCCATTACTTC. Residues: CASTQQGSGTEETHYF. The chain links TRBV5-1 to TRBJ2-5; 7 positions match TRBD1. The CDR3 runs 16 residues. CDR1 and CDR2 (germline): SGHRS, YFSETQ.

This chain joins TRBV7-9 and TRBJ1-1; no clear D gene. Germline V gene data show CDR1 as SEHNR and CDR2 as FQNEAQ (reference sequence). V dropped 2 bases and J dropped 4 bases, with 14 bases sitting between them. The CDR3 loop spans 15 amino acids. The CDR3 here is CASSLILSGITEAFF. The CDR3 region has the DNA TGTGCCAGCAGCTTAATCCTAAGCGGTATCACTGAAGCTTTCTTT.